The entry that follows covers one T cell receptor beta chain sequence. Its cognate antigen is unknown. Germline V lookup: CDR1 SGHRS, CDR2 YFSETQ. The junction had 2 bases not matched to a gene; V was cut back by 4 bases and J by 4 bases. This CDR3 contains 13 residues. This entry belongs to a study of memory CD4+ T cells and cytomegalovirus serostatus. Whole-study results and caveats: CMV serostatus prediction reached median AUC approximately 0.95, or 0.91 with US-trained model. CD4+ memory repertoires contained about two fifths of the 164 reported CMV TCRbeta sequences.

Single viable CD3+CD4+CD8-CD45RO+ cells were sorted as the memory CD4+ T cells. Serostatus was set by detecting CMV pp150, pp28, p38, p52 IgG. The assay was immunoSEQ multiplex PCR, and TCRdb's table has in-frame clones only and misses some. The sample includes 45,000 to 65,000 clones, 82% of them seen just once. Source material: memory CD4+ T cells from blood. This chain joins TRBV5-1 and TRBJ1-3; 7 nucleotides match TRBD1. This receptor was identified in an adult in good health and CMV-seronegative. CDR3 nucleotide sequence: TGCGCCAGCAGCACAGGGGAAGGAAACACCATATATTTT. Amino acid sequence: CASSTGEGNTIYF.